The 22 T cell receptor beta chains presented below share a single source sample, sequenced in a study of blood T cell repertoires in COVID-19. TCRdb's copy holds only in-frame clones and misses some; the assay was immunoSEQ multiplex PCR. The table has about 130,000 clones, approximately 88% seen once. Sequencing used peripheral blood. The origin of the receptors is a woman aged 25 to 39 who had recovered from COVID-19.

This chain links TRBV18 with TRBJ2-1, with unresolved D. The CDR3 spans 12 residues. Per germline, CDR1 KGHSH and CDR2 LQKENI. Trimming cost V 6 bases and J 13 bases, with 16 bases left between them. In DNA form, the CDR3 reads TGTGCCAGCTCCCGGATGGCCGAGACACAGTTCTTC. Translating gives CASSRMAETQFF.

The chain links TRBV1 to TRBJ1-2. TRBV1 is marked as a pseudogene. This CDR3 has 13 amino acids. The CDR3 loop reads CTSTTTRLYGYTF. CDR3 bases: TGCACCAGCACGACTACACGCCTCTATGGCTACACCTTC.

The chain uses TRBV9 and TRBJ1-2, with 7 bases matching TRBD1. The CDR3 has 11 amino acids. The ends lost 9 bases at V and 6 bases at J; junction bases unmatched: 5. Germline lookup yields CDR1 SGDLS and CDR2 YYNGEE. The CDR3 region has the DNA TGTGCCACCGAGGGGGCCAATGGCTACACCTTC. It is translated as CATEGANGYTF. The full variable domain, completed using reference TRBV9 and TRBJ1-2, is DSGVTQTPKHLITATGQRVTLRCSPRSGDLSVYWYQQSLDQGLQFLIQYYNGEERAKGNILERFSAQQFPDLHSELNLSSLELGDSALYFCATEGANGYTFGSGTRLTVV.

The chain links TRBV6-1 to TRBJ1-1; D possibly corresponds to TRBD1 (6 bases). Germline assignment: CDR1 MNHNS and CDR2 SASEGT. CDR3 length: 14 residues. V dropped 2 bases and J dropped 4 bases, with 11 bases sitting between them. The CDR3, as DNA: TGTGCCAGCAGTGAAACTGGACAGATCACTGAAGCTTTCTTT. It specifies CASSETGQITEAFF.

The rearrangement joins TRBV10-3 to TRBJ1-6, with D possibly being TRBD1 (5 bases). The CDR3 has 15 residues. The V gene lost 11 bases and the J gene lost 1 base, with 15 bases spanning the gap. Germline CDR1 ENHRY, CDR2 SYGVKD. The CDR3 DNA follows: TGTGCCGCCACTCCAGGGCGTTCCTATAATTCACCCCTCCACTTT. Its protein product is CAATPGRSYNSPLHF.

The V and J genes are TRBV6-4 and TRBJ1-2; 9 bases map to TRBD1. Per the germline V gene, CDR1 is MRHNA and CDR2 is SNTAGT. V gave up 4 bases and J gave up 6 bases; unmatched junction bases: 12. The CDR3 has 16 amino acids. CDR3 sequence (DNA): TGTGCCAGCAGTGCCAGACAGGGGGACGGCTTAGATGGCTACACCTTC. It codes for CASSARQGDGLDGYTF.

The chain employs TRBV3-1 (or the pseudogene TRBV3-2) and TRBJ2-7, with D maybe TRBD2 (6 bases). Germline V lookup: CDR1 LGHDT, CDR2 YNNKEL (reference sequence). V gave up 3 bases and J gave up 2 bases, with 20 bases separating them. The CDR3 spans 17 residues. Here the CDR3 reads CASSHQIPGGTTYEQYF. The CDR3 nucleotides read TGTGCCAGCAGCCACCAAATCCCTGGGGGGACGACCTACGAGCAGTACTTC.

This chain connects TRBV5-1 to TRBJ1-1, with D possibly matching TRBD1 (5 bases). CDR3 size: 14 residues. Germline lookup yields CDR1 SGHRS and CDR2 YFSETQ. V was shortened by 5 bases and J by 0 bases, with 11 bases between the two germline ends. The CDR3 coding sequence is TGCGCCAGCAGGCTAGGACACTTGAACACTGAAGCTTTCTTT. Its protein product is CASRLGHLNTEAFF.

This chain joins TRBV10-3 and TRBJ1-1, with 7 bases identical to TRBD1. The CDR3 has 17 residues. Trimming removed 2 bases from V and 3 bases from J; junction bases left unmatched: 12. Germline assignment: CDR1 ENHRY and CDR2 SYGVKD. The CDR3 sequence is CAISESNRGFRDTEAFF. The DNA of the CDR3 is TGTGCCATCAGTGAGAGTAACAGGGGTTTTCGAGACACTGAAGCTTTCTTT.

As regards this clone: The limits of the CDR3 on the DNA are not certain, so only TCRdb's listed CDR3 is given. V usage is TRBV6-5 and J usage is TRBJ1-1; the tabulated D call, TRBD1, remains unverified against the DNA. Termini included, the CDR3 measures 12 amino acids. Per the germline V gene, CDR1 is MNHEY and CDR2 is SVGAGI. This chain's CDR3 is CASSTSRGEAFF.

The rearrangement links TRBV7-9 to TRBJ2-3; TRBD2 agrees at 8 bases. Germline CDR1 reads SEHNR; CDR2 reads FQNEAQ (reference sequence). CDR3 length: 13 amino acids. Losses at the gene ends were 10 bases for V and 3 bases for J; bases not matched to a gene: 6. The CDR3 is CATSGRGTDTQYF. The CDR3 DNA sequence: TGTGCCACAAGCGGGAGAGGGACAGATACGCAGTATTTT.

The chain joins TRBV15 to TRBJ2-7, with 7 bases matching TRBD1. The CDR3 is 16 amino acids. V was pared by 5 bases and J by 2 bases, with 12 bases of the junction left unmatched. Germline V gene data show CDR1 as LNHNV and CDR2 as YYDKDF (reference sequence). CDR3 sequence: CATSPSNRDRPYEQYF. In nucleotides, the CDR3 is TGTGCCACCAGCCCCTCTAACCGGGACAGACCCTACGAGCAGTACTTC.

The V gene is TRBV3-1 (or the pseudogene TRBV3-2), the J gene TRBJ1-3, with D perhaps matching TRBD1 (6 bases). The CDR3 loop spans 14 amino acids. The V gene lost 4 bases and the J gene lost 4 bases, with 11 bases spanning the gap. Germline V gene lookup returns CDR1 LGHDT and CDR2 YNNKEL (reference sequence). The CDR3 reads CASSPSDRGNTIYF. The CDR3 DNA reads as TGTGCCAGCAGCCCAAGCGACAGGGGAAACACCATATATTTT.

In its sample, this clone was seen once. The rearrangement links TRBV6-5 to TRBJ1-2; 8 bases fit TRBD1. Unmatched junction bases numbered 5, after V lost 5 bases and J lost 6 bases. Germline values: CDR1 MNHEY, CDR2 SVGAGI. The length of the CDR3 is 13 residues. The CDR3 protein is CASSSQGANGYTF. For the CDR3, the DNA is TGTGCCAGCAGTAGCCAGGGGGCGAATGGCTACACCTTC.

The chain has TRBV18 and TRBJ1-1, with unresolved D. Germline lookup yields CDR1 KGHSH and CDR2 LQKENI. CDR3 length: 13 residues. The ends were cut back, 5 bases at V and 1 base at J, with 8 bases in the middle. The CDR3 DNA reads TGTGCCAGCTCATCCGGTGCGAACACTGAAGCTTTCTTT. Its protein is CASSSGANTEAFF. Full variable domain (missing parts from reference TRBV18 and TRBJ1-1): NAGVMQNPRHLVRRRGQEARLRCSPMKGHSHVYWYRQLPEEGLKFMVYLQKENIIDESGMPKERFSAEFPKEGPSILRIQQVVRGDSAAYFCASSSGANTEAFFGQGTRLTVV.

The CDR3 spells CASSPLRGGPSYNEQFF. The CDR3, as DNA: TGTGCCAGCAGCCCACTCCGGGGAGGGCCGTCCTACAATGAGCAGTTCTTC. The chain carries TRBV3-1 (or the pseudogene TRBV3-2) and TRBJ2-1; 7 bases align to TRBD2. The V gene's germline CDR1 is LGHDT and CDR2 YNNKEL (reference sequence). The CDR3 length is 17 residues. Germline trimming cut 4 bases from V and 1 base from J; bases unmatched to any gene: 10.

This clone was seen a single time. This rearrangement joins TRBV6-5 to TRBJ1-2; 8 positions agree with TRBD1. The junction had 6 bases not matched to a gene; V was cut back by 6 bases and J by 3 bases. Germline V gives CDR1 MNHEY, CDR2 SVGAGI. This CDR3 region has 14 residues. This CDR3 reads CASSPDRGYYGYTF. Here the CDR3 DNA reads TGTGCCAGCAGCCCAGACAGGGGATACTATGGCTACACCTTC.

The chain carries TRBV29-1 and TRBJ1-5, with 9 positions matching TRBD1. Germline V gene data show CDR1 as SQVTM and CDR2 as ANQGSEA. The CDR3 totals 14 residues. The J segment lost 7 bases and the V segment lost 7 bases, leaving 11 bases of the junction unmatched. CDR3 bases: TGCAGCGCCACGGGGACAGGACAGGGGCAGCCCCAGCATTTT. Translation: CSATGTGQGQPQHF.

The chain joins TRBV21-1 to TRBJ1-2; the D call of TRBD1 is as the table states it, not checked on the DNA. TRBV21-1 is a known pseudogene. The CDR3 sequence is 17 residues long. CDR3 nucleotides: TGTGCCAGCACCCCCCGAACCCGGGACAGGGGGCACTATGGCTACACCTTC. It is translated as CASTPRTRDRGHYGYTF.

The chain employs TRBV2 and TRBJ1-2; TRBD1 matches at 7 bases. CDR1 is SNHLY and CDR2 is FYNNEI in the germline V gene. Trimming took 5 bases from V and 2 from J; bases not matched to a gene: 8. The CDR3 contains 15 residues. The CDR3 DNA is TGTGCCAGCAGTCCTTACATGGGACAGAACTATGGCTACACCTTC. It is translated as CASSPYMGQNYGYTF.

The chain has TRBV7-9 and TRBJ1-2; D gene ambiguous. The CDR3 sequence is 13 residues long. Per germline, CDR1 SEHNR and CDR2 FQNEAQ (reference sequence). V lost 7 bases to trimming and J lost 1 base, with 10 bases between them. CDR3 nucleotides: TGTGCCAGCACCCCGGGAGTTAACTATGGCTACACCTTC. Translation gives CASTPGVNYGYTF.

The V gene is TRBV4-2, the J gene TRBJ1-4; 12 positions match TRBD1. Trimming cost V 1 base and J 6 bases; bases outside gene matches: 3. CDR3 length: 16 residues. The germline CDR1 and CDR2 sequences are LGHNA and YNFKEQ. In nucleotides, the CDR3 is TGTGCCAGCAGCCAAGCGGGACAGGGGGCGGATGAAAAACTGTTTTTT. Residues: CASSQAGQGADEKLFF.